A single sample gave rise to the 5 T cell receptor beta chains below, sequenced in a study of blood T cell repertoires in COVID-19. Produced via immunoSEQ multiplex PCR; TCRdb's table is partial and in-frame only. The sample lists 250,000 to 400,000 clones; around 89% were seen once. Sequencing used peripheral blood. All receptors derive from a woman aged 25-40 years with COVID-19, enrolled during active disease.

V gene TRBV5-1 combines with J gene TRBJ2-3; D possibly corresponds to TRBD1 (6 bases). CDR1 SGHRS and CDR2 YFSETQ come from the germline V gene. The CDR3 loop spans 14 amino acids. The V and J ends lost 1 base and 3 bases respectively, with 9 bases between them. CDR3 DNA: TGCGCCAGCAGCTTGCAAACAGGGACAGATACGCAGTATTTT. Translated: CASSLQTGTDTQYF.

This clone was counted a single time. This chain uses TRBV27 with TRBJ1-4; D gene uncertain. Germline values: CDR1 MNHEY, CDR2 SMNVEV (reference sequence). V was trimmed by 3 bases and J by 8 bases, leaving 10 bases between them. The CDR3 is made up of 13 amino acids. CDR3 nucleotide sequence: TGTGCCAGCAGTTTTGCTCGGTGGGAAAAACTGTTTTTT. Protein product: CASSFARWEKLFF.

The CDR3 DNA sequence: TGTGCCAGCAGTGACGGACAGGTGAGACAGCCCCAGCATTTT. This gives the protein CASSDGQVRQPQHF. This chain uses TRBV2 with TRBJ1-5, with 7 nucleotides matching TRBD1. Germline V lookup: CDR1 SNHLY, CDR2 FYNNEI. After removal of 3 bases from V and 7 bases from J, the junction contained 6 bases not matched to a gene. CDR3 length: 14 residues.

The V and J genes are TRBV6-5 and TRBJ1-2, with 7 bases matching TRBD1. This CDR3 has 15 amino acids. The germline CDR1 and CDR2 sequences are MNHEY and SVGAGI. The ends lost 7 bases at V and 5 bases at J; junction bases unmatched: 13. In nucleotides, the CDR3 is TGTGCCAGCACATCGGGACCGGACAGGACTTATGGCTACACCTTC. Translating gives CASTSGPDRTYGYTF.

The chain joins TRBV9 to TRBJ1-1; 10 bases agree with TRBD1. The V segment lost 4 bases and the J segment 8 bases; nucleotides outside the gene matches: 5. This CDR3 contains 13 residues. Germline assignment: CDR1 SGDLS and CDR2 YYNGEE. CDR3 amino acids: CASSQTGGGEAFF. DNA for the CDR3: TGTGCCAGCAGCCAGACAGGGGGCGGCGAAGCTTTCTTT.